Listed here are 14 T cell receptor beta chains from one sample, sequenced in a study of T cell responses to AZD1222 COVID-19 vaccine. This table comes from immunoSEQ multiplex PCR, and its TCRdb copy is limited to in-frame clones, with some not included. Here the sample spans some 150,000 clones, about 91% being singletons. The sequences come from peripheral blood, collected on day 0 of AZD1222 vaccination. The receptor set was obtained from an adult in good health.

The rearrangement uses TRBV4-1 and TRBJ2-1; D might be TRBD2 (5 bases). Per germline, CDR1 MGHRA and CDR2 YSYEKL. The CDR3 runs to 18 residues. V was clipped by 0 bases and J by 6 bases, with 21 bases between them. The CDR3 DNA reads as TGCGCCAGCAGCCAAGAGTCTATACGGACTTTCCGGGGCAATGAGCAGTTCTTC. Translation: CASSQESIRTFRGNEQFF.

The CDR3 DNA reads as TGTGCCAGCAGCACTACTGGGGGACTCCGCACAGATACGCAGTATTTT. Amino acid sequence: CASSTTGGLRTDTQYF. The chain couples TRBV7-2 to TRBJ2-3, with a possible D match to TRBD2 (6 bases). The germline CDR1 and CDR2 sequences are SGHTA and FQGNSA. The CDR3 runs to 16 residues. Trimming removed 5 bases at V and 1 base at J, with 16 bases between.

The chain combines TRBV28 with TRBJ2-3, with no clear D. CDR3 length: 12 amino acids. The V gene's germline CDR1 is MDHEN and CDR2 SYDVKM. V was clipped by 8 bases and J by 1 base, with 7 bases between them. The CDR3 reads CASGLRTDTQYF. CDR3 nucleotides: TGTGCCAGCGGCCTTCGCACAGATACGCAGTATTTT.

The CDR3 sequence is CASSARTGDGNIQYF. The CDR3 DNA reads TGTGCCAGCAGTGCAAGGACAGGGGATGGAAACATTCAGTACTTC. This chain joins TRBV2 and TRBJ2-4; 9 nucleotides align to TRBD1. This CDR3 has 15 amino acids. V shed 4 bases, J shed 6 bases, and the junction held 7 bases outside the gene matches. CDR1 is SNHLY and CDR2 is FYNNEI in the germline V gene.

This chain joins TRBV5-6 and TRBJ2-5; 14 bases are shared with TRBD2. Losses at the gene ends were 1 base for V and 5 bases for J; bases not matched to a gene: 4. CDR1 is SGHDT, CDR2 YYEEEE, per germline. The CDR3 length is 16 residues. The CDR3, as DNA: TGTGCCAGCAGCTTGCGACTAGCGGGGGGGCCGGAGACCCAGTACTTC. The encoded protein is CASSLRLAGGPETQYF. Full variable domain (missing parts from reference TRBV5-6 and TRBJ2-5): DAGVTQSPTHLIKTRGQQVTLRCSPKSGHDTVSWYQQALGQGPQFIFQYYEEEERQRGNFPDRFSGHQFPNYSSELNVNALLLGDSALYLCASSLRLAGGPETQYFGPGTRLLVL.

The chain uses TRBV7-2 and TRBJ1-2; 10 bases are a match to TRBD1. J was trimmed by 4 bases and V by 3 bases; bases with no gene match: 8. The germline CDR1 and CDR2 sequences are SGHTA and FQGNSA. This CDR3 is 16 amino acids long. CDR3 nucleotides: TGTGCCAGCAGCTTGGGACAGGGGAGGGTATCCTATGGCTACACCTTC. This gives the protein CASSLGQGRVSYGYTF.

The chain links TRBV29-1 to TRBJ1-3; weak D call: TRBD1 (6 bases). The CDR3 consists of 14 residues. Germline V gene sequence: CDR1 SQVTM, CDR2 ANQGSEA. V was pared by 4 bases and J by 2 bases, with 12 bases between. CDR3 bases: TGCAGCGTTGTAGGGGGGAACACTGGAAACACCATATATTTT. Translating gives CSVVGGNTGNTIYF.

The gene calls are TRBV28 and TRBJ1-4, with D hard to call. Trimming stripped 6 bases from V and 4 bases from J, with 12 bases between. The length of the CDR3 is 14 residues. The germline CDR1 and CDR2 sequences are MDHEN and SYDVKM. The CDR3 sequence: CASSHGDVNEKLFF. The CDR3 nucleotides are TGTGCCAGCAGCCACGGGGATGTTAATGAAAAACTGTTTTTT.

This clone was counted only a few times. CDR3 coding DNA: TGTGCCAGCAGTGACAGGGATTGGGCTAATTCACCCCTCCACTTT. It yields the protein CASSDRDWANSPLHF. The J gene is TRBJ1-6, the V gene TRBV6-1; D is possibly TRBD1 (5 bases). Germline lookup yields CDR1 MNHNS and CDR2 SASEGT. V was shortened by 3 bases and J by 6 bases, with 12 bases between the two germline ends. There are 15 residues in the CDR3.

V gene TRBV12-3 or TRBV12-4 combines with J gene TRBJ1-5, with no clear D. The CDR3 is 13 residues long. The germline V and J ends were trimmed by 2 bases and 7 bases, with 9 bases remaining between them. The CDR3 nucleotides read TGTGCCAGCAGTTTACAGTCAAGGCAGCCCCAGCATTTT. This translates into CASSLQSRQPQHF.

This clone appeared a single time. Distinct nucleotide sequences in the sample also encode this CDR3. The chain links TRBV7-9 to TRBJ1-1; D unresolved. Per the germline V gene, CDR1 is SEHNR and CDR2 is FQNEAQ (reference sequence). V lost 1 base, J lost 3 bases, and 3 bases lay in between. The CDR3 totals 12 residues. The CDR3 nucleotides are TGTGCCAGCAGCTTAGGGTACACTGAAGCTTTCTTT. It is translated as CASSLGYTEAFF.

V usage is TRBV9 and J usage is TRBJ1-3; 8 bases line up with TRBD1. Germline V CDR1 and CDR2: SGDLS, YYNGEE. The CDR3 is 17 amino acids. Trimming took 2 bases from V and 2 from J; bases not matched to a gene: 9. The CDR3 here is CASSVDREGVAGNTIYF. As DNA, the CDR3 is TGTGCCAGCAGCGTGGACAGGGAGGGAGTTGCTGGAAACACCATATATTTT.

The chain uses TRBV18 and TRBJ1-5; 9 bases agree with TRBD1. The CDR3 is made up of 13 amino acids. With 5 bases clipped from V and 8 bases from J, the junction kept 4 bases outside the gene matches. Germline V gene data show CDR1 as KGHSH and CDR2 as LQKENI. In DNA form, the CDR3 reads TGTGCCAGCTCAGGACAGGGGCGCGAGCCCCAGCATTTT. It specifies CASSGQGREPQHF. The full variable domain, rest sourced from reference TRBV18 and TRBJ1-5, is NAGVMQNPRHLVRRRGQEARLRCSPMKGHSHVYWYRQLPEEGLKFMVYLQKENIIDESGMPKERFSAEFPKEGPSILRIQQVVRGDSAAYFCASSGQGREPQHFGDGTRLSIL.

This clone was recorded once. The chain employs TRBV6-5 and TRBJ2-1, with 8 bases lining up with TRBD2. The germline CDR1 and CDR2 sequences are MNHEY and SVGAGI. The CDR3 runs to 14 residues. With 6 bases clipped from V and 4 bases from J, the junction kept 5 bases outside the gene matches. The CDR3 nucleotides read TGTGCCAGCAGGTCGACTAGCGAATACAATGAGCAGTTCTTC. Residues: CASRSTSEYNEQFF.